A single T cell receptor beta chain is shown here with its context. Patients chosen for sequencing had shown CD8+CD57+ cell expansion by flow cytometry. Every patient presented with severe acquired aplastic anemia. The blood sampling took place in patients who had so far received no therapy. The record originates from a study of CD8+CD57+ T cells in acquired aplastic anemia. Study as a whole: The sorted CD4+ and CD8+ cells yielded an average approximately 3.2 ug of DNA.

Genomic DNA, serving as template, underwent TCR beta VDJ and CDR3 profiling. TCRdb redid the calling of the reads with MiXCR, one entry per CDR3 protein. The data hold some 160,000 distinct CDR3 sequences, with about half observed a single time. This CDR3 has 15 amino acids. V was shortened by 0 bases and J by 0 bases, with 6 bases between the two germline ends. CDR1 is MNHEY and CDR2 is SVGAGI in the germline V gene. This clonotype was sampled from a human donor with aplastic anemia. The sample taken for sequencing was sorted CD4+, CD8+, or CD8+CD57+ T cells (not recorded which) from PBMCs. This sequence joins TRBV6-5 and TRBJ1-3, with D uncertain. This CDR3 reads CASSYSHDSGNTIYF. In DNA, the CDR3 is TGTGCCAGCAGTTACTCCCACGACTCTGGAAACACCATATATTTT.